This T cell receptor (beta chain) was obtained from a study of vaccination effects on CD4 cells after COVID-19. Profiling relied on immunoSEQ multiplex PCR, and the TCRdb table lists in-frame clones only, not all of them. The sample shows some 35,000 clones, approximately 80% of them seen only once. Antigen-specific CD4+ T cells were expanded with viral peptide pools in the ViraFEST assay before sequencing. Subsequent to a culture period of about nine days, CD4+ T cells were isolated. The participants, recipients of two vaccine doses, got either BNT162b2 or mRNA-1273. Vaccinated recipients, who were negative for nucleocapsid antibodies, had no history of SARS-CoV-2 infection. Some 2 million PBMC were seeded per well and grown in the presence of about 10 IU/ml IL-2 and about 10 ug/ml peptides. The CDR3 has 12 amino acids. Between the trimmed V and J ends, which lost 0 bases and 10 bases, there was a span of 8 bases. Germline-derived CDR1 and CDR2 are SGHRS and YFSETQ.

Concerning this clone: The antigen remains unidentified.

The receptor comes from a human donor who received a COVID-19 vaccine. Some clones in this sample may be carry-over from other donors' samples. The chain combines TRBV5-1 with TRBJ2-1; D is possibly TRBD2 (6 bases). The sequencing here drew on CD4+ T cells from PBMCs cultured with HCoV-NL63 spike peptides, taken after COVID-19 vaccination. The DNA of the CDR3 is TGCGCCAGCAGCTTGGTTGGACTAGAGCAGTTCTTC. This translates into CASSLVGLEQFF.